This entry concerns a single T cell receptor beta chain. Its antigen remains unidentified. Library preparation used 5' RACE. Each TCR library was prepared from about 4,000 ng of total RNA. For each sample, cDNA synthesis with SMARTScribe reverse transcriptase was split into eight separate reactions. Unique molecular identifiers containing a 6-nucleotide sample barcode were introduced through template switching during cDNA synthesis. TCRalpha and TCRbeta cDNA was amplified in two nested PCRs of around 15 and 10 cycles, and bead purification was carried out after each PCR. Before amplification, the cDNA was both treated with uracil DNA-glycosylase and purified with the QIAquick PCR purification kit. In the second PCR, Illumina TruSeq-compatible adapters and sample-specific barcodes were added. Library quality and concentration were checked on TapeStation and Qubit, and libraries were pooled at 5 ng each. Pooled libraries were sequenced on an Illumina HiSeq2500 single-index Rapid Run with 2 x 100 bp reads and custom sequencing primers. Under the source paper's analysis protocol: MiGEC version 1.2.6 was used for UMI-based consensus assembly, which corrected PCR and sequencing errors. MiXCR version 2.1.1 handled V(D)J alignment, clonotype assembly and CDR3 extraction. To normalise gene usage, clonotype sharing and MAIT/NKT TCR abundance, the top 1000, 10 000 and 20 000 clonotypes in each sample were analysed. Diversity was computed as the inverse Simpson index with the vegan R package after downsampling to 27 000 UMIs. Paired Mann-Whitney U tests were applied to discordant twin pairs, and Benjamini-Hochberg correction was used for multiple testing. Based on TCRdb reprocessing of the reads, there is one entry per CDR3 protein sequence, and DNA is missing. TCRdb's processing, not the authors', yielded these V and J calls. Per the sample table, the count is approximately 210,000 distinct CDR3 sequences. The leading ten clones occupy roughly 7.5% of the sample.

An approximately 2.5 ml peripheral blood sample was drawn into PAXgene tubes per donor and stored at -80°C. Without T cell sorting, total RNA was isolated from whole blood using the PAXgene blood miRNA kit on an automated QIAcube. Peripheral blood from monozygotic twin pairs concordant or discordant for inflammatory bowel disease was subjected to deep TCRalpha and TCRbeta repertoire profiling with unique molecular barcoding. Smoking habits were recorded for all twin pairs, and each individual was classified as a current, former or never smoker. The CDR3 spans 14 residues, from the cysteine through the phenylalanine. No DNA sequence was recorded. CDR1 and CDR2 are drawn from the germline V gene: KGHSH, LQKENI. This sample is part of a study of monozygotic twins with inflammatory bowel disease (dated by TCRdb to the late 2010s). Notes on the research overall: In total, approximately 28 monozygotic twin pairs made up the full study: 19 Danish pairs, all IBD-discordant, plus nine German pairs, of which four were IBD-concordant and five were IBD-discordant. Each individual had, on average, about 151 000 unique TCRalpha sequences and 181 000 unique TCRbeta sequences available for analysis. Within discordant pairs, disease-associated traits were sought mainly by comparing IBD patients with their genetically identical healthy co-twins.

Results the study describes overall, beyond this receptor: Concordant and discordant twins showed no difference in repertoire similarity, possibly because of limited statistical power. Compared with healthy twins, IBD patients shared fewer clonotypes with other individuals, and the difference was most pronounced in patients with signs of disease activity. IBD patients had lower TCRbeta repertoire diversity, measured by the inverse Simpson index, than their healthy co-twins. The analysis was unable to tell different T cell subtypes apart. The results gave no support for a single strong signal or clonotype linked to IBD. Background noise and inter-individual variability may have been introduced into the repertoires by the differing immunosuppressive treatments among patients.

The sequence is built from TRBV18 and TRBJ2-3; TCRdb names TRBD1, which stays unverified in the absence of DNA. This clonotype was sampled from a human donor with ulcerative colitis or Crohn's disease, or a healthy co-twin of an affected twin (not recorded which). Sequenced material: blood. The CDR3 region: CASSTRQGTDTQYF.